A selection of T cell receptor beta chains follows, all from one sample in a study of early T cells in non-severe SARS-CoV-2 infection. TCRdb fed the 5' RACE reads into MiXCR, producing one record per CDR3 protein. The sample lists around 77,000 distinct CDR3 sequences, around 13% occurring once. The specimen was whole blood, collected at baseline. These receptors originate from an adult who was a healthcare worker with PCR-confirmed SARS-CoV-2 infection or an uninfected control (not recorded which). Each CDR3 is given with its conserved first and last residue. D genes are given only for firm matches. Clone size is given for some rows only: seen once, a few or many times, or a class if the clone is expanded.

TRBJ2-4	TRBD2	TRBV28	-	TGTGCCAGCAGTTTACAAGCGGGGAGAAACATTCAGTACTTC	CASSLQAGRNIQYF
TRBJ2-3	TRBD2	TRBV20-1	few	TGCAGTGCCCCTGGGACTAGCGGGGGCACAGATACGCAGTATTTT	CSAPGTSGGTDTQYF
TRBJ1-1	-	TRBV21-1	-	TGTGCCGGCAGGGACCGGAACACTGAAGCTTTCTTT	CAGRDRNTEAFF
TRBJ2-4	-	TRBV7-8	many	TGTGCCAGCAGTCCACTGGCCAAAAACATTCAGTACTTC	CASSPLAKNIQYF
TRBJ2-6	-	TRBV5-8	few	TGTGCCAGCAGCTTGGGCAGGGGCTCTGGGGCCAACGTCCTGACTTTC	CASSLGRGSGANVLTF
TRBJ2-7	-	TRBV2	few	TGTGCCAGCAGCTGGGACGGTACCTACGAGCAGTACTTC	CASSWDGTYEQYF
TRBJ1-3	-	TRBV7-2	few	TGTGCCAGCAGCCTAGGGCCGCGAAACACCATATATTTT	CASSLGPRNTIYF
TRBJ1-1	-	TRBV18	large	TGTGCCAGCTCACCCCAGACGGCGGCTTTCTTT	CASSPQTAAFF
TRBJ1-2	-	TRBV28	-	TGTGCCAGCAGTTTAGTACAGAACTATGGCTACACCTTC	CASSLVQNYGYTF
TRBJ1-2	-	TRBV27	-	TGTGCCAGCAGCAAACAGGTTAACTATGGCTACACCTTC	CASSKQVNYGYTF
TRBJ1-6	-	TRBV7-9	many	TGTGCCAGCAGCTTAGAGGGTGAGAATTCACCCCTCCACTTT	CASSLEGENSPLHF
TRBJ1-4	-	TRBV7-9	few	TGTGCCAGCAGCCCCGAAGGAACAGCAACTAATGAAAAACTGTTTTTT	CASSPEGTATNEKLFF
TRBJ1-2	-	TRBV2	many	TGTGCCAGCATCCTCCCTGGAATGGGTGGCTACACCTTC	CASILPGMGGYTF
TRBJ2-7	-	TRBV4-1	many	TGCGCCAGCAGCCTATCAGGGGTTACCTACGAGCAGTACTTC	CASSLSGVTYEQYF
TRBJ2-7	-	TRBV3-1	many	TGTGCCAGCAGCCAAGGGCCGGGGGCCTCCTACGAGCAGTACTTC	CASSQGPGASYEQYF
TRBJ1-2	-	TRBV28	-	TGTGCCAGCAGTGGGGGACAAGGGGATGGCTACACCTTC	CASSGGQGDGYTF
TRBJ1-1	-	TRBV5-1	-	TGCGCCAGCAGCTTGGCCCCTCAGTCGAACACTGAAGCTTTCTTT	CASSLAPQSNTEAFF
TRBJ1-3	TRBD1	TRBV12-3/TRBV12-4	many	TGTGCCACCCGGACAGGGGCGGAAAACACCATATATTTT	CATRTGAENTIYF
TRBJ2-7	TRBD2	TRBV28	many	TGTGCCAGCAGTTTAATAGGGCGGGGGAACCAGTACTTC	CASSLIGRGNQYF
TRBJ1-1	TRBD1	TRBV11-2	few	TGTGCCAGCAGCCGACTTGGACAGGGGGCATCTGAAGCTTTCTTT	CASSRLGQGASEAFF
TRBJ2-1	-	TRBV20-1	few	TGCAGTGCTTCCGACCCTCTTACGGGAGCGGTTGAGCAGTTCTTC	CSASDPLTGAVEQFF
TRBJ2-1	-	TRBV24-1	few	TGTGCCACCAGCGTAGGTTACTCCTACAATGAGCAGTTCTTC	CATSVGYSYNEQFF
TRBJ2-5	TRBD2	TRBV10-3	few	TGTGCCATCAGTGAGCCAGGGACTAGCGGGATTGGCCAAGAGACCCAGTACTTC	CAISEPGTSGIGQETQYF
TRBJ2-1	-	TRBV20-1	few	TGCAGTGCTAGAGTCTCTAGGACGGGTAATGAGCAGTTCTTC	CSARVSRTGNEQFF
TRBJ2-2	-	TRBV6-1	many	TGTGCCAGCAGTGAATCCCCTTCTACAGGGCCCGGGGAGCTGTTTTTT	CASSESPSTGPGELFF
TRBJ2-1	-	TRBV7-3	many	TGTGCCAGCAGCTTAAGGCCCTCCAGAGGGAGAGGCAATGAGCAGTTCTTC	CASSLRPSRGRGNEQFF
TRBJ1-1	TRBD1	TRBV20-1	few	TGCAGTGCTCCCGGGACAGTGAACACTGAAGCTTTCTTT	CSAPGTVNTEAFF
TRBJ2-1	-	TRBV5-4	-	TGTGCCAGCAGCTTGTACGGCAATGAGCAGTTCTTC	CASSLYGNEQFF
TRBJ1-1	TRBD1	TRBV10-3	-	TGTGCCATCAGGGGACAGGGGGCGCGAAACACTGAAGCTTTCTTT	CAIRGQGARNTEAFF
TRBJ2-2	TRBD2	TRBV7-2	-	TGTGCCAGCAGCTTAAGGCGAGGGCTAGCGGGAGCCGGCGGGGAGCTGTTTTTT	CASSLRRGLAGAGGELFF
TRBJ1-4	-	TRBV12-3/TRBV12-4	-	TGTGCCAGCAAGAATACCGGGAATGAAAAACTGTTTTTT	CASKNTGNEKLFF
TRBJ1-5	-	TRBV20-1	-	TGCAGTGCTAGTGAGGGGGATCAGCCCCAGCATTTT	CSASEGDQPQHF